Listed below are T cell receptor beta chains from one sample, sequenced in a study of blood T cell repertoires in COVID-19. Generated by immunoSEQ multiplex PCR, the TCRdb table keeps only in-frame clones and is missing some. The sample carries 180,000 or so clones, roughly 85% recorded once. The specimen sequenced was peripheral blood. The receptors stem from a man in his 60s with acute or convalescent COVID-19. Each CDR3 is given with its conserved first and last residue. A D gene is named only where the DNA matches it firmly. Part of the rows lack a size; the others show once, few, many or a class for expanded clones.

J gene: TRBJ2-5; V gene: TRBV24-1; clone size: NA; D gene: TRBD1; CDR3 DNA: TGTGCCACCAGTGATGCTTCAGGGGGAGAGGGGACCCAGTACTTC; CDR3 protein: CATSDASGGEGTQYF
J gene: TRBJ2-3; V gene: TRBV4-2; clone size: once; D gene: TRBD1; CDR3 DNA: TGTGCCAGCAGCCACGACAGGGGGCGGTCTCCTCCCATTCTCAACGACACAGATACGCAGTATTTT; CDR3 protein: CASSHDRGRSPPILNDTDTQYF
J gene: TRBJ1-2; V gene: TRBV2; clone size: NA; D gene: NA; CDR3 DNA: TGTGCCAGCAGTGCACAGGGAGACGGCTACACCTTC; CDR3 protein: CASSAQGDGYTF
J gene: TRBJ2-1; V gene: TRBV2; clone size: NA; D gene: TRBD2; CDR3 DNA: TGTGCCAGCAGTACTAGCGGGATGGATGAGCAGTTCTTC; CDR3 protein: CASSTSGMDEQFF
J gene: TRBJ1-4; V gene: TRBV18; clone size: NA; D gene: TRBD1; CDR3 DNA: TGTGCCAGCTCACCCCGACAGGGTTCAAATGAAAAACTGTTTTTT; CDR3 protein: CASSPRQGSNEKLFF
J gene: TRBJ1-1; V gene: TRBV6-5; clone size: NA; D gene: TRBD1; CDR3 DNA: TGTGCCAGCAGCTCCGGACAGGGGAACACTGAAGCTTTCTTT; CDR3 protein: CASSSGQGNTEAFF
J gene: TRBJ2-3; V gene: TRBV7-9; clone size: NA; D gene: NA; CDR3 DNA: TGTGCCAGCAGTAGCAGCCTACCCACAGATACGCAGTATTTT; CDR3 protein: CASSSSLPTDTQYF
J gene: TRBJ1-2; V gene: TRBV24-1; clone size: NA; D gene: NA; CDR3 DNA: TGTGCCACCAGTGACCTGACAGTTAACTATGGCTACACCTTC; CDR3 protein: CATSDLTVNYGYTF
J gene: TRBJ1-3; V gene: TRBV28; clone size: many; D gene: NA; CDR3 DNA: TGTGCCAGCAGGAAACCGGGTGGAAACACCATATATTTT; CDR3 protein: CASRKPGGNTIYF
J gene: TRBJ1-4; V gene: TRBV7-2; clone size: NA; D gene: NA; CDR3 DNA: TGTGCCAGCAGCTTAGTCAAAGGGGTTAATGAAAAACTGTTTTTT; CDR3 protein: CASSLVKGVNEKLFF
J gene: TRBJ2-7; V gene: TRBV29-1; clone size: NA; D gene: NA; CDR3 DNA: TGCAGCGTTGAAAGGGCAGGGGCCTCCTACGAGCAGTACTTC; CDR3 protein: CSVERAGASYEQYF
J gene: TRBJ2-2; V gene: TRBV6-5; clone size: NA; D gene: NA; CDR3 DNA: TGTGCCAGCAACGGAGGGAGACACGGGGAGCTGTTTTTT; CDR3 protein: CASNGGRHGELFF
J gene: TRBJ1-1; V gene: TRBV3-1/TRBV3-2; clone size: NA; D gene: TRBD1; CDR3 DNA: TGTGCCAGCAGCCCTCGACAGGGCGATTTGGCTTTCTTT; CDR3 protein: CASSPRQGDLAFF
J gene: TRBJ1-2; V gene: TRBV5-1; clone size: NA; D gene: NA; CDR3 DNA: TGCGCCAGCACCCCCGGGTCCCGCTATGGCTACACCTTC; CDR3 protein: CASTPGSRYGYTF
J gene: TRBJ2-7; V gene: TRBV9; clone size: NA; D gene: NA; CDR3 DNA: TGTGCCAGCAGCTATCAGAGCGGACAGAGTATCTACGAGCAGTACTTC; CDR3 protein: CASSYQSGQSIYEQYF
J gene: TRBJ2-7; V gene: TRBV9; clone size: few; D gene: TRBD1; CDR3 DNA: TGTGCCAGCAGCCCCGGGACAGGGAAATCCTACGAGCAGTACTTC; CDR3 protein: CASSPGTGKSYEQYF
J gene: TRBJ2-6; V gene: TRBV6-5; clone size: NA; D gene: TRBD1; CDR3 DNA: TGTGCCAGCAGGACAGGGGCGGGGGCCAACGTCCTGACTTTC; CDR3 protein: CASRTGAGANVLTF
J gene: TRBJ2-3; V gene: TRBV30; clone size: NA; D gene: TRBD2; CDR3 DNA: TGTGCCTGGAGGATAGCGGGAGGGAACACAGATACGCAGTATTTT; CDR3 protein: CAWRIAGGNTDTQYF
J gene: TRBJ2-2; V gene: TRBV4-2; clone size: NA; D gene: TRBD2; CDR3 DNA: TGTGCCAGCAGCAACCGACTAGCGGGAGGGCCCGGGGAGCTGTTTTTT; CDR3 protein: CASSNRLAGGPGELFF
J gene: TRBJ2-1; V gene: TRBV19; clone size: NA; D gene: NA; CDR3 DNA: TGTGCCAGTAGTATAGGACCCGGACTAACGGGAGACAATGAGCAGTTCTTC; CDR3 protein: CASSIGPGLTGDNEQFF
J gene: TRBJ1-1; V gene: TRBV29-1; clone size: NA; D gene: NA; CDR3 DNA: TGCACCTCCGCTGACAGGCCAGCTTTCTTT; CDR3 protein: CTSADRPAFF
J gene: TRBJ2-4; V gene: TRBV2; clone size: NA; D gene: TRBD1; CDR3 DNA: TGTGCCAGCAGTGAAGGGAACAGGGGGGTAGGCATTCAGTACTTC; CDR3 protein: CASSEGNRGVGIQYF
J gene: TRBJ2-3; V gene: TRBV19; clone size: NA; D gene: TRBD2; CDR3 DNA: TGTGCCAGTAGTATAGCCAAGACTAGCGGGACTAGCACAGATACGCAGTATTTT; CDR3 protein: CASSIAKTSGTSTDTQYF
J gene: TRBJ2-1; V gene: TRBV11-1; clone size: NA; D gene: NA; CDR3 DNA: TGTGCCAGCAGCTTAGTCCGGGAAAAGAGCGGAGAGTTCTTC; CDR3 protein: CASSLVREKSGEFF
J gene: TRBJ1-2; V gene: TRBV5-1; clone size: NA; D gene: TRBD1; CDR3 DNA: TGCGCCAGCAGCCACGGGACAGTTTTAGCTAACTATGGCTACACCTTC; CDR3 protein: CASSHGTVLANYGYTF
J gene: TRBJ2-2; V gene: TRBV4-1; clone size: NA; D gene: TRBD2; CDR3 DNA: TGCGCCAGCAGCCAAGGGGGACTAGCGGGAGGGACCGGGGAGCTGTTTTTT; CDR3 protein: CASSQGGLAGGTGELFF
J gene: TRBJ2-3; V gene: TRBV5-4; clone size: NA; D gene: TRBD1; CDR3 DNA: TGTGCCAGCAGCTTACCGGGACAGGGGGAAGATACGCAGTATTTT; CDR3 protein: CASSLPGQGEDTQYF
J gene: TRBJ1-2; V gene: TRBV18; clone size: NA; D gene: NA; CDR3 DNA: TGTGCCAGCTCACTCAGGGGTACAGATGGCTACACCTTC; CDR3 protein: CASSLRGTDGYTF
J gene: TRBJ2-2; V gene: TRBV6-5; clone size: NA; D gene: NA; CDR3 DNA: TGTGCCAGCAGTTACGTCGGTAGCCCAGGGGAGCTGTTTTTT; CDR3 protein: CASSYVGSPGELFF
J gene: TRBJ1-2; V gene: TRBV5-1; clone size: NA; D gene: TRBD1; CDR3 DNA: TGCGCCAGCAGCAAAACAGGGGAGAGCTATGGCTACACCTTC; CDR3 protein: CASSKTGESYGYTF
J gene: TRBJ2-1; V gene: TRBV27; clone size: NA; D gene: TRBD2; CDR3 DNA: TGTGCCAGCAGAGTCCGGACTAGCGGGAGTCATCACAATGAGCAGTTCTTC; CDR3 protein: CASRVRTSGSHHNEQFF
J gene: TRBJ2-5; V gene: TRBV5-5; clone size: NA; D gene: TRBD1; CDR3 DNA: TGTGCCAGCAGTCAAACAAGACAGGGGGGACAAGAGACCCAGTACTTC; CDR3 protein: CASSQTRQGGQETQYF
J gene: TRBJ2-3; V gene: TRBV10-3; clone size: NA; D gene: TRBD2; CDR3 DNA: TGTGCCATCAGTGAAACGGCGGGGGGATCTAGCACAGATACGCAGTATTTT; CDR3 protein: CAISETAGGSSTDTQYF
J gene: TRBJ2-7; V gene: TRBV5-1; clone size: NA; D gene: TRBD2; CDR3 DNA: TGCGCCAGCAGCTTACTAGCGGGAGAGTACGAGCAGTACTTC; CDR3 protein: CASSLLAGEYEQYF
J gene: TRBJ2-2; V gene: TRBV19; clone size: NA; D gene: TRBD1; CDR3 DNA: TGTGCCAGTAACGGACAGGCCGCGAACACCGGGGAGCTGTTTTTT; CDR3 protein: CASNGQAANTGELFF
J gene: TRBJ1-1; V gene: TRBV9; clone size: NA; D gene: NA; CDR3 DNA: TGTGCCAGCAGCGTAGATGGCCGGGGTATCACTGAAGCTTTCTTT; CDR3 protein: CASSVDGRGITEAFF
J gene: TRBJ1-2; V gene: TRBV19; clone size: NA; D gene: NA; CDR3 DNA: TGTGCCAGTAGTATCGCGGTCAGGGGTTATGGCTACACCTTC; CDR3 protein: CASSIAVRGYGYTF
J gene: TRBJ2-2; V gene: TRBV4-2; clone size: NA; D gene: TRBD1; CDR3 DNA: TGTGCCAGCAGCCAAGGCGGGAGGACAGGGGGCGGGTCGAGCACCGGGGAGCTGTTTTTT; CDR3 protein: CASSQGGRTGGGSSTGELFF
J gene: TRBJ2-3; V gene: TRBV7-9; clone size: few; D gene: TRBD1; CDR3 DNA: TGTGCCAGCAGCTTACAGGGGGTCGCAGATACGCAGTATTTT; CDR3 protein: CASSLQGVADTQYF
J gene: TRBJ2-3; V gene: TRBV27; clone size: NA; D gene: TRBD2; CDR3 DNA: TGTGCCAGCAGTTTAATACTAGCGGGTACTGACACAGATACGCAGTATTTT; CDR3 protein: CASSLILAGTDTDTQYF
J gene: TRBJ2-3; V gene: TRBV27; clone size: NA; D gene: TRBD2; CDR3 DNA: TGTGCCAGCAGTTTACTAGCGGGGGGACCTAGCACAGATACGCAGTATTTT; CDR3 protein: CASSLLAGGPSTDTQYF
J gene: TRBJ2-3; V gene: TRBV27; clone size: NA; D gene: NA; CDR3 DNA: TGTGCCAGCAGTTTAAAAGCACAGGGGACTTCCTCTAGCACAGATACGCAGTATTTT; CDR3 protein: CASSLKAQGTSSSTDTQYF
J gene: TRBJ1-1; V gene: TRBV6-1; clone size: NA; D gene: NA; CDR3 DNA: TGTGCCAGCAGTGAACGGCAGGTCCCTGAAGCTTTCTTT; CDR3 protein: CASSERQVPEAFF
J gene: TRBJ2-7; V gene: TRBV15; clone size: NA; D gene: NA; CDR3 DNA: TGTGCCACCGAGCGGAATTCCTACGAGCAGTACTTC; CDR3 protein: CATERNSYEQYF
J gene: TRBJ2-5; V gene: TRBV19; clone size: NA; D gene: TRBD1; CDR3 DNA: TGTGCCAGTAGTATGGGGGACAGGGCGGGTAGGGAGACCCAGTACTTC; CDR3 protein: CASSMGDRAGRETQYF
J gene: TRBJ1-5; V gene: TRBV2; clone size: NA; D gene: TRBD1; CDR3 DNA: TGTGCCAGCAGTAGACCGGGACAGGGGAATCAGCCCCAGCATTTT; CDR3 protein: CASSRPGQGNQPQHF
J gene: TRBJ1-1; V gene: TRBV7-2; clone size: NA; D gene: TRBD1; CDR3 DNA: TGTGCCAGCAGCTTGGACAGGACTTCCACTGAAGCTTTCTTT; CDR3 protein: CASSLDRTSTEAFF
J gene: TRBJ2-7; V gene: TRBV29-1; clone size: NA; D gene: NA; CDR3 DNA: TGCAGCGTTGTGCGGTCCTACGAGCAGTACTTC; CDR3 protein: CSVVRSYEQYF
J gene: TRBJ2-5; V gene: TRBV7-8; clone size: NA; D gene: NA; CDR3 DNA: TGTGCCAGCAGCTTAGCGTCGGGGTATAACCCCCAGTACTTC; CDR3 protein: CASSLASGYNPQYF